The text below deals with one T cell receptor beta chain. The antigen this receptor binds is unknown. No base-level quality is on record; no much larger clone is a single base apart. This record belongs to a study of cytomegalovirus exposure and HLA in healthy donors (dated by TCRdb to 2015 to 2018). Notes on the research overall: According to an earlier analysis of several hundred of the donors, about 180 million T cells yielded roughly 100 million unique TCR beta sequences and about 280 Gb of sequence data. The genetic ancestry cluster associated with self-reported Caucasian donors included approximately 85% of the roughly 400 genotyped donors. To predict cytomegalovirus infection status, the study brought together high-throughput TCR immunosequencing, statistical association of individual TCRs with disease status, and machine learning. Rather than using new phenotypic data, the later analysis identified candidate immune exposures from TCR beta sequences and from how often those sequences occurred across donors. A later genetic analysis used genome-wide SNP genotypes for about three fifths of the roughly 700 donors, treating that subset as a discovery cohort. Using immunosequencing, the study profiled T cell repertoires from 640 or so subjects and related those repertoires to cytomegalovirus serostatus. A later analysis re-examined previously published TCR beta repertoires from over 500 donors and added high-resolution HLA genotyping to investigate patterns of TCR occurrence. Across some 400 genotyped donors of the cohort, an average of about 250,000 unique TCR beta nucleotide sequences per donor were sequenced, and 15% to 20% of those sequences were non-productive. HLA typing included class I and class II loci at four-digit resolution. Besides the first cohort of about 730 subjects, a separate validation cohort made up of some 110 different subjects was used. All discovery cohort repertoires had been generated using a single sequencing platform. An earlier analysis of approximately 640 of the donors applied high-throughput TCR beta sequencing to assess whether each TCR beta V gene segment acted as functional or pseudogenic. An early release covering about 600 HLA-typed donors comprised approximately 300 gigabases of sequencing data and around 80 million unique TCR sequences. The study aimed to test whether cataloging public T cell receptors could reveal signatures of past pathogen exposure. A handful of DR-DQ haplotypes were handled as single units for association and clustering because linkage in the cohort was strong. Donor age, sex, ethnicity and CMV serostatus were collected together with the repertoire data. Typing coverage varied by locus: roughly 620-630 donors for A, B, C, DRB1 and DQB1; more than 500 for DQA1; more than 600 for DPA1; approximately 490 for DPB1.

Broad study findings and their caveats: In a later analysis, TCR association rates were found to vary across HLA loci, with the most associated TCRs seen for DRB1 alleles and the fewest for HLA-C alleles. Most TCR sequences were observed very rarely across donors, whereas some public TCRs were present in many individuals. A further reported finding was that TCR beta sequences accurately predicted the HLA-A and HLA-B alleles for most subjects in the first cohort. When HLA alleles, especially DR and DQ, strongly co-occurred, attributing TCR associations to individual alleles was difficult. Compared with the 666-donor mean, donors in an Asian-associated ancestry cluster had fewer N-insertions in productive TCRs, according to a later genetic analysis. The classifier was reported to diagnose cytomegalovirus status with high specificity and sensitivity in both the original cohort and the validation cohort. Several of the top co-occurrence clusters appeared to be linked to parvovirus B19, influenza, CMV and Epstein-Barr virus, according to a later analysis. In this cohort, only TCR beta chains were sequenced, and detectable features were limited by the absence of alpha or paired-chain data. Specific HLA alleles were associated with 16,951 TCR beta sequences at a false discovery rate of 0.05 in a later analysis. A few of the identified cytomegalovirus-associated TCR beta chains were confirmed in vitro to be specific for cytomegalovirus antigens. Compared with equally common non-associated chains, HLA-associated TCR beta chains in a later analysis were more clonally expanded and had lower generation probabilities. Sequencing depth was assumed to be roughly uniform across donors in the presence/absence analyses, though that assumption may not hold. HLA typing was unavailable for some donors at each locus, so association tests used only the typed subset. An association between a missense DCLRE1C variant and V-gene and J-gene trimming of TCR beta chains was found in a later genetic analysis and replicated in an independent cohort. Because the 87-base-pair reads could not distinguish some IMGT-functional V segments, including TRBV6-2 and TRBV6-3, those segments were excluded. In the study, some 160 TCR beta chains were listed as associated with cytomegalovirus. Correlated functional status among segregating V segments might be attributable to linkage disequilibrium, but an unknown experimental factor could not be ruled out. A later analysis found that most CMV-associated TCR beta chains appeared HLA-restricted, with HLA associations seemingly driven largely by CMV exposure. CMV serostatus was the only immune exposure information available for the cohort. It was suggested by the authors that the approach could potentially be generalized to other disease states and immunological phenotypes. Roughly 17 rarely observed V segments, including chromosome 9 orphons, were excluded from the earlier analysis of some 590 of the donors because counts were too low. In an earlier analysis of about 600 of the donors, most TCR beta V segments appeared in productive rearrangements about 87% or about 30% of the time, broadly matching IMGT annotations. A cluster of highly shared sequence variants was judged likely to represent a technical artifact of the sequencing pipeline.

The cohort comprised around 690 healthy bone marrow donors. At the time of sampling, every cohort member was nominally healthy, though immune exposures that went unrecorded were likely present. The donor tested CMV seropositive and was one of the 289 seropositive cohort members. A peripheral blood sample was collected from each donor, and TCR beta sequencing was performed on peripheral blood mononuclear cells. Genomic DNA was extracted from the blood cell samples with the Qiagen DNeasy Blood Extraction Kit. Library preparation employed the immunoSEQ multiplex PCR assay. For the multiplex PCR, a mixture combining 60 forward primers for TCR Vbeta segments and 13 reverse primers for TCR Jbeta segments was used. The CDR3 region of rearranged TCR beta genes was amplified from genomic DNA by a multiplex PCR assay. On the Illumina HiSeq System, the amplified TCR beta libraries were sequenced as 87-base-pair reads. The source study handled its data this way. A later analysis tallied 80 million to 95 million unique TCR beta chains across the 666 repertoires, and about 10 million of those chains were shared by two or more donors. Raw reads were error-corrected and collapsed into unique sequences with a nearest-neighbor algorithm that merged closely related sequences to remove PCR and sequencing errors. To assign V, D and J gene segments, CDR3 sequences were aligned to IMGT reference sequences. For a sequence to be retained, at least a six-nucleotide match to both a V gene segment and a J gene segment was required. A rearrangement counted as productive if the CDR3 had no stop codons and remained in frame with V and J, and every other rearrangement counted as non-productive. CDR3 was defined by IMGT convention, running from the second conserved V-encoded cysteine to the conserved J-encoded phenylalanine. The earlier analysis of a few hundred of the donors excluded any sequence lacking an unambiguous match to a single V gene segment. An earlier analysis of 587 of the donors called V segments functional above 56.7% productive rearrangements and segregating when the between-donor standard deviation exceeded 5%. A statistical classification framework was built to diagnose cytomegalovirus status from the catalog of TCR beta chain sequences. A later analysis assigned V and J genes by comparing TCR nucleotide sequences with IMGT/GENE-DB human TR gene sequences. Using the TCRdist pipeline, a later analysis assigned CDR3 sequences along with most-parsimonious VDJ recombination scenarios. In a later analysis, each TCR beta chain was defined by its CDR3 amino acid sequence together with its V-gene family, and reads without a unique V-gene family were excluded. As a way to deal with suspected cross-contamination and a sequencing artifact, a later analysis dropped roughly 600 nucleotide sequences that were highly shared and had low generation probability. A later analysis calculated a clonal expansion index for each public chain from normalized within-repertoire ranks of inferred template counts. In a later analysis, generation probabilities were computed using a VDJ recombination model fitted to out-of-frame rearrangements, and the results were checked against IGoR. In a later analysis, TCR-TCR, TCR-HLA and TCR-CMV co-occurrence was scored with hypergeometric tests, and a repertoire-size bias correction was applied to TCR pairs. False discovery rates were estimated in a later analysis by permuting HLA or CMV assignments 20 times. A later analysis grouped co-occurring TCRs with DBSCAN, adding TCRdist sequence similarity when clustering within HLA-allele-positive subsets. Repertoires with fewer than 30,000 or more than 120,000 public chains, plus five repertoires with anomalous nucleotide sharing, were excluded from co-occurrence clustering. The table comes from immuneACCESS by way of TCRdb, which keeps in-frame sequences with V and J called. Part of the clones is missing from these tables; in studies checked, under half for an unresolved V gene and the rest for unknown reasons. V and J calls and clone size are those listed in that table; D and trimming were worked out from the DNA. The sample records 150,000 to 180,000 clones, about 80% of which are singletons. The ten largest clones take up 13% of the sample.

Via the germline V gene, CDR1 is LGHNA and CDR2 YNFKEQ. Taken from cysteine to phenylalanine, the CDR3 has 16 residues. Only the CDR3 part of the read is kept: 48 bases, read in frame from the first base. V is pruned by 0 bases and J by 4 bases, leaving 4 bases of the junction without a gene match. The V and J genes are TRBV4-2 and TRBJ1-5; TRBD1 lines up with 9 middle nucleotides. The origin of this receptor is a man aged 30-40 years in good health and CMV-seropositive. Sequencing was performed on PBMCs. The CDR3 region: CASSQEGGQGNQPQHF. Read as DNA, the sequence is TGTGCCAGCAGCCAAGAAGGAGGACAGGGGAATCAGCCCCAGCATTTT.